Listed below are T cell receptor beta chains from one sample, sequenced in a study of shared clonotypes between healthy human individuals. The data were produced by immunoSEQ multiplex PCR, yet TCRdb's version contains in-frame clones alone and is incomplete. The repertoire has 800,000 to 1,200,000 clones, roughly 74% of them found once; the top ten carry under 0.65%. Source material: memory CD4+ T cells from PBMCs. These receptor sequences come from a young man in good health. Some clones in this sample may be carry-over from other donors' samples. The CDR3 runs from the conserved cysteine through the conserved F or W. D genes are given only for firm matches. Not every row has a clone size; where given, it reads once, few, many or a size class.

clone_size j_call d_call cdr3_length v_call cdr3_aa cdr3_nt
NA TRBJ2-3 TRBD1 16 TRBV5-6 CASSSTGVHYTDTQYF TGTGCCAGCAGCTCGACAGGGGTCCACTACACAGATACGCAGTATTTT
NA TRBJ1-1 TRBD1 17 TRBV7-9 CASLRGRGQGLNTEAFF TGTGCCAGCCTCAGGGGAAGAGGACAGGGATTGAACACTGAAGCTTTCTTT
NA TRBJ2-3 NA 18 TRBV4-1 CASSQGIVQGGGPDTQYF TGCGCCAGCAGCCAAGGGATCGTGCAGGGAGGGGGCCCCGATACGCAGTATTTT
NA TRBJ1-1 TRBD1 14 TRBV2 CAGTGVWLGTEAFF TGTGCCGGGACAGGTGTTTGGCTTGGGACTGAAGCTTTCTTT
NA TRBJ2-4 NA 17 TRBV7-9 CASSLATEGFGKNIQYF TGTGCCAGCAGTTTAGCAACCGAGGGGTTTGGCAAAAACATTCAGTACTTC
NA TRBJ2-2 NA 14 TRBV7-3 CASSLSGYTGELFF TGTGCCAGCAGCTTATCGGGTTACACCGGGGAGCTGTTTTTT
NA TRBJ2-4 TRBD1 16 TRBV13 CASRNHLRDRLNIQYF TGTGCCAGCAGGAACCACCTCCGGGACAGATTAAACATTCAGTACTTC
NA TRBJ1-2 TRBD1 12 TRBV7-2 CASRGQGPGYTF TGTGCCAGCAGAGGACAGGGTCCTGGCTACACCTTC
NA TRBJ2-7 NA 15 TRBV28 CASTELGPIPYEQYF TGTGCCAGCACCGAACTCGGACCTATTCCCTACGAGCAGTACTTC
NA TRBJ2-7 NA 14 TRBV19 CASSPGGGVREQYF TGTGCCAGTAGTCCAGGAGGCGGGGTTCGCGAGCAGTACTTC
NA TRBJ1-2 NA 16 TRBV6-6 CASSPTGQGLEPGYTF TGTGCCAGCAGTCCAACTGGACAAGGGTTAGAGCCTGGCTACACCTTC
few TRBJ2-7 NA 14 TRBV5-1 CASSLSGSIYEQYF TGCGCCAGCAGCTTATCAGGTTCAATCTACGAGCAGTACTTC
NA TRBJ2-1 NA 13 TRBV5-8 CASSLEVWGEQFF TGTGCCAGCAGCTTGGAAGTGTGGGGTGAGCAGTTCTTC
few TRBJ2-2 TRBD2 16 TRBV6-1 CASSGGTSGRGGELFF TGTGCCAGCAGTGGAGGGACTAGCGGGAGGGGCGGGGAGCTGTTTTTT
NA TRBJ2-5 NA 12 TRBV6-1 CASRPREETQYF TGTGCCAGCAGACCCAGGGAAGAGACCCAGTACTTC
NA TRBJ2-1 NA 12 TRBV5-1 CASSLFREPQFF TGCGCCAGCAGCTTGTTTCGGGAGCCGCAGTTCTTC
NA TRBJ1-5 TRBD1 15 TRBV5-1 CASRAGTGNNQPQHF TGCGCCAGCAGGGCCGGGACAGGGAATAATCAGCCCCAGCATTTT